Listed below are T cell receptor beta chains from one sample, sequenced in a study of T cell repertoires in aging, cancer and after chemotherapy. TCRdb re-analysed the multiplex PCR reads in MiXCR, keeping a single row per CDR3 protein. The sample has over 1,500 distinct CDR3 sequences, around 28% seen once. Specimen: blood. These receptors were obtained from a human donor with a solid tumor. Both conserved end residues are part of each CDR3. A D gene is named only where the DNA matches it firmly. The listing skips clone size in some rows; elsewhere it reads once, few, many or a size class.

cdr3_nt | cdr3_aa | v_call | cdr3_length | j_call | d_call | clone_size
TGCAGTGCTGGCAGGGCGGATACGCAGTATTTT | CSAGRADTQYF | TRBV20-1 | 11 | TRBJ2-3 | . | few
TGTGCCAGCAGGGACAGCGGGGGTGAAGCTTTCTTT | CASRDSGGEAFF | TRBV6-2/TRBV6-3 | 12 | TRBJ1-1 | . | few
TGTGCCACCACGCCGGGCCCCAATCAGCCCCAGCATTTT | CATTPGPNQPQHF | TRBV24-1 | 13 | TRBJ1-5 | . | .
TGCGCCAGCAGCCCTGACTACCGGGCGCCCTACGAGCAGTACTTC | CASSPDYRAPYEQYF | TRBV5-1 | 15 | TRBJ2-7 | . | few
TGTGCCAGCAGTGGACAGGGATCCGGGCAAGAGACCCAGTACTTC | CASSGQGSGQETQYF | TRBV6-5 | 15 | TRBJ2-5 | TRBD1 | .
TGTGCCAGCAGTTCTGGACAGGGATACAACACTGAAGCTTTCTTT | CASSSGQGYNTEAFF | TRBV6-2/TRBV6-3 | 15 | TRBJ1-1 | TRBD1 | medium-sized
TGTGCCAGCAGTTTTCTCACGGGTCAGCCCCAGCATTTT | CASSFLTGQPQHF | TRBV27 | 13 | TRBJ1-5 | . | few
TGTGCCAGCAGTTACTCTAACAGGGCGGACACTGAAGCTTTCTTT | CASSYSNRADTEAFF | TRBV6-5 | 15 | TRBJ1-1 | . | few
TGCGCCAGCAGCCAAGATTATGGGCGGGAGGCTGAGCAGTTCTTC | CASSQDYGREAEQFF | TRBV4-3 | 15 | TRBJ2-1 | TRBD2 | few
TGTGCCAGCAGTACAAAGGGACTGGCCTACGAGCAGTACTTC | CASSTKGLAYEQYF | TRBV27 | 14 | TRBJ2-7 | . | few
TGTGCCAGCAGTTTAGCCCATGGACAGGGTCCCCTAGCTAACTATGGCTACACCTTC | CASSLAHGQGPLANYGYTF | TRBV12-3/TRBV12-4 | 19 | TRBJ1-2 | TRBD1 | few
TGTGCCAGCGCAGACAGGGGGCTATCTGGGGCCAACGTCCTGACTTTC | CASADRGLSGANVLTF | TRBV18 | 16 | TRBJ2-6 | TRBD1 | .
TGTGCCAGCAGCCCGCGGGGGAAGACCCAGTACTTC | CASSPRGKTQYF | TRBV6-5 | 12 | TRBJ2-5 | TRBD2 | .
TGTGCCAGCTCCGGGGGACTTTCCCACGTCTCTGGAAACACCATATATTTT | CASSGGLSHVSGNTIYF | TRBV18 | 17 | TRBJ1-3 | . | few
TGCAGTCAGAGTAGGGGGGGGGGGAGACGGAATGAGCAGTTCTTC | CSQSRGGGRRNEQFF | TRBV20-1 | 15 | TRBJ2-1 | . | .
TGTGCCAGCAGTTTTTGGGGTAGTAGTGGGAACACTGAAGCTTTCTTT | CASSFWGSSGNTEAFF | TRBV12-3/TRBV12-4 | 16 | TRBJ1-1 | . | .
TGTGCCAACCTTCATAAGGAGTACTTC | CANLHKEYF | TRBV7-2 | 9 | TRBJ2-7 | . | .
TGTGCCTGGAGTCAAGGGGCACACCTGCCCCAGCATTTT | CAWSQGAHLPQHF | TRBV30 | 13 | TRBJ1-5 | . | few
TGTGCCAGTAGTGTGGACAGGGCGGAAGACGAGCAGTACTTC | CASSVDRAEDEQYF | TRBV19 | 14 | TRBJ2-7 | TRBD1 | medium-sized
TGTGCCAGCAGTGACCCCGGGAAGTATCCGCCTGAAGCTTTCTTT | CASSDPGKYPPEAFF | TRBV6-1 | 15 | TRBJ1-1 | . | .
TGTGCCACTCAGGGTAAGGGAAGAGGAAACACCATATATTTT | CATQGKGRGNTIYF | TRBV5-4 | 14 | TRBJ1-3 | . | few
TGTGCCAGCAGCCCGACACAGGGGGGGACTGGAAACACCATATATTTT | CASSPTQGGTGNTIYF | TRBV13 | 16 | TRBJ1-3 | TRBD1 | few
TGTGCCAGCAGCCCCGGACAGATGATCATGAACACTGAAGCTTTCTTT | CASSPGQMIMNTEAFF | TRBV11-1 | 16 | TRBJ1-1 | . | .
TGTGCCAGCAGCGCGACATTGAACACTGAAGCTTTCTTT | CASSATLNTEAFF | TRBV7-2 | 13 | TRBJ1-1 | . | .
TGCAGTGCTAGAGATGTTGGACTAGCCAACAATGAGCAGTTCTTC | CSARDVGLANNEQFF | TRBV20-1 | 15 | TRBJ2-1 | TRBD2 | medium-sized
TGTGCCAGCAGCCAAGAAATAGGAAATCGAAACACCATATATTTT | CASSQEIGNRNTIYF | TRBV4-2 | 15 | TRBJ1-3 | . | .
TGTGCCAGTAGTATAGCCGGGAGTGAGCAGTTCTTC | CASSIAGSEQFF | TRBV19 | 12 | TRBJ2-1 | . | medium-sized
TGTGCCGCCAGAGCGGGACAGGTCGACCAAGAGACCCAGTACTTC | CAARAGQVDQETQYF | TRBV6-6 | 15 | TRBJ2-5 | . | .
TGTGCCACCAGTGACGCGGGACAGGGGGGCGAGCAGTACTTC | CATSDAGQGGEQYF | TRBV24-1 | 14 | TRBJ2-7 | TRBD1 | .
TGTGCCAGCAGTGACCACGGAATGAACACTGAAGCTTTCTTT | CASSDHGMNTEAFF | TRBV6-1 | 14 | TRBJ1-1 | . | .
TGTGCCAGCAGCTCCAGGGGGGGATACACTGAAGCTTTCTTT | CASSSRGGYTEAFF | TRBV13 | 14 | TRBJ1-1 | TRBD1 | few
TGTGCCAGCAGATCCGGGACAGGGACATTAGGAGATGGCTACACCTTC | CASRSGTGTLGDGYTF | TRBV6-1 | 16 | TRBJ1-2 | TRBD1 | few
TGCAGTGCCCCAACGACAGGGGCAAAGACCCAGTACTTC | CSAPTTGAKTQYF | TRBV20-1 | 13 | TRBJ2-5 | TRBD1 | .
TGTGCCAGCAGTGATATAAGGGAGCAGTACTTC | CASSDIREQYF | TRBV6-5 | 11 | TRBJ2-7 | . | medium-sized
TGTGCCAGCAGCCCCGGTGTCGCGAACACCATATATTTT | CASSPGVANTIYF | TRBV11-2 | 13 | TRBJ1-3 | . | .
TGCGCCAGCAGCTGGGGAGGGGAACAGGAAGCTTTCTTT | CASSWGGEQEAFF | TRBV5-1 | 13 | TRBJ1-1 | . | once
TGTGCCAGCAGCCGGGACAGAAAAGAGACCCAGTACTTC | CASSRDRKETQYF | TRBV5-4 | 13 | TRBJ2-5 | TRBD1 | .
TGTGCCTGGAGTGTAGGGCTCTCTGGAAACACCATATATTTT | CAWSVGLSGNTIYF | TRBV30 | 14 | TRBJ1-3 | . | few
TGTGCCTGGAGTAGCCAGTACTATGGCTACACCTTC | CAWSSQYYGYTF | TRBV30 | 12 | TRBJ1-2 | . | .
TGTGCCAGCAGTTTTTCACTGAACACTGAAGCTTTCTTT | CASSFSLNTEAFF | TRBV6-6 | 13 | TRBJ1-1 | . | .
TGTGCCAGTAGCCGAGGGACAAATTGGGATTCACCCCTCCACTTT | CASSRGTNWDSPLHF | TRBV19 | 15 | TRBJ1-6 | . | medium-sized
TGCAGTGCTGGCTTACGAGACGAGCAGTACTTC | CSAGLRDEQYF | TRBV20-1 | 11 | TRBJ2-7 | . | few
TGCAGTGCGATTAGCGGGAGGGGAGAGACCCAGTACTTC | CSAISGRGETQYF | TRBV20-1 | 13 | TRBJ2-5 | TRBD2 | few
TGTGCCATCAGGGCTAGCGGACTCGAGCAGTACTTC | CAIRASGLEQYF | TRBV10-3 | 12 | TRBJ2-7 | TRBD2 | few
TGTGCCAGCAGTGTGTGGGATAGCAATCAGCCCCAGCATTTT | CASSVWDSNQPQHF | TRBV6-2/TRBV6-3 | 14 | TRBJ1-5 | . | .
TGTGCCTGGAGTGTACGTTGGGAGCCCGGAAACACTGAAGCTTTCTTT | CAWSVRWEPGNTEAFF | TRBV30 | 16 | TRBJ1-1 | . | few
TGTGCCAGCACAGAGTTGGGGGAGCGGGATAATCAGCCCCAGCATTTT | CASTELGERDNQPQHF | TRBV6-6 | 16 | TRBJ1-5 | . | few
TGTGCCAGTAGCACGACCAAGGCTAGCGGAAACAATGAGCAGTTCTTC | CASSTTKASGNNEQFF | TRBV19 | 16 | TRBJ2-1 | TRBD2 | large
TGCAGTGCTCCCGGGACTCAACTCGCGGGTGAGCAGTTCTTC | CSAPGTQLAGEQFF | TRBV20-1 | 14 | TRBJ2-1 | . | few
TGTGCCTGCGCAGGGTTTGGGGGATCCGGGGCCAACGTCCTGACTTTC | CACAGFGGSGANVLTF | TRBV30 | 16 | TRBJ2-6 | . | once
TGTGCCAGAGTTTATGGCTACACCTTC | CARVYGYTF | TRBV19 | 9 | TRBJ1-2 | . | medium-sized
TGTGCCAGCAGCTTAGAGGGAAGGAACACTGAAGCTTTCTTT | CASSLEGRNTEAFF | TRBV7-9 | 14 | TRBJ1-1 | . | .
TGTGCCAGCAGCTTAGGCCCCAGAGAAGAGACCCAGTACTTC | CASSLGPREETQYF | TRBV13 | 14 | TRBJ2-5 | . | .
TGTGCCAGCAGTCGGGACAGGGACTCCTACGAGCAGTACTTC | CASSRDRDSYEQYF | TRBV6-2/TRBV6-3 | 14 | TRBJ2-7 | TRBD1 | .